This T cell receptor (beta chain) emerged from a study of cytomegalovirus exposure and HLA in healthy donors. The PCR contained 60 Vbeta and 13 Jbeta primers. Here immunoSEQ multiplex PCR was the method, and the copy in TCRdb shows in-frame clones only, minus some. The sample table sets out tens of thousands of clones. The CDR3 covers 15 residues. Trimming pared 5 bases from V and 1 base from J, leaving 15 bases between. Germline CDR1 and CDR2: SGHNT and YYREEE (reference sequence). The sample comprised PBMCs. The chain combines TRBV5-4 with TRBJ1-1, with D unclear. The receptor was derived from a woman aged 25 to 39 in good health and CMV-seropositive. CDR3 region: CASSSLKDTNTEAFF. The DNA for the CDR3 is TGTGCCAGCAGTTCCCTAAAAGATACGAACACTGAAGCTTTCTTT.